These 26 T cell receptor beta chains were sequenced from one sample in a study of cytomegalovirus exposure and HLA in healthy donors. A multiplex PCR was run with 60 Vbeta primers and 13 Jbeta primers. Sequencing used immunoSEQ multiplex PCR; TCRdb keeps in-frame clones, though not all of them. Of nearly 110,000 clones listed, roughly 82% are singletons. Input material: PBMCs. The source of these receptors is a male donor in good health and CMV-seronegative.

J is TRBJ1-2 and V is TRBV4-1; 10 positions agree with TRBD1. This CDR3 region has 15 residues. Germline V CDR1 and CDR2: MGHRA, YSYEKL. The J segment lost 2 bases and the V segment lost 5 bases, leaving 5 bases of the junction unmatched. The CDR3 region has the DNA TGCGCCAGCAGCAACCCGGGACAGGGGAACTATGGCTACACCTTC. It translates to CASSNPGQGNYGYTF.

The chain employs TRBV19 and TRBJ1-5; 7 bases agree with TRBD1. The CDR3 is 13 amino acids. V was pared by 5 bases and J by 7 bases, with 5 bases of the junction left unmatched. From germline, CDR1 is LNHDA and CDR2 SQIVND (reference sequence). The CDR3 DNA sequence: TGTGCCAGTAGTCTTCAGGGGGAACAGCCCCAGCATTTT. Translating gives CASSLQGEQPQHF.

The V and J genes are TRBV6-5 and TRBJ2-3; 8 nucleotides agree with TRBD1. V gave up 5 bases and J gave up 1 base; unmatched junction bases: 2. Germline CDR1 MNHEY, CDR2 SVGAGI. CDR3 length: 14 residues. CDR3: CASSATGGTDTQYF. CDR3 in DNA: TGTGCCAGCAGTGCGACAGGGGGCACAGATACGCAGTATTTT.

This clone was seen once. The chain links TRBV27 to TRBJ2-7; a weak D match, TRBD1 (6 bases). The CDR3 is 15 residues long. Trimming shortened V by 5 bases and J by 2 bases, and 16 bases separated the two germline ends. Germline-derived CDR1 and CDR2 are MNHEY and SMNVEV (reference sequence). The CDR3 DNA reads TGTGCCAGCAGTGACCCCGTTGCAGGGGCCTACGAGCAGTACTTC. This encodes CASSDPVAGAYEQYF.

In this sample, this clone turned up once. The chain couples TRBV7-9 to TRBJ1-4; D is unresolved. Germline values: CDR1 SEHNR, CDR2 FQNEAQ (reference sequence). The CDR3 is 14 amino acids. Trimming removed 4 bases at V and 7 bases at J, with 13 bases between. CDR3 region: CASSSAGLGEKLFF. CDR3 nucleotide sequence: TGTGCCAGCAGCTCCGCGGGTTTAGGTGAAAAACTGTTTTTT.

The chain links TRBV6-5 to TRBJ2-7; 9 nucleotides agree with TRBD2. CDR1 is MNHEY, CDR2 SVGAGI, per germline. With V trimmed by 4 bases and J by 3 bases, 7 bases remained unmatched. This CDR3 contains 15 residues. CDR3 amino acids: CASSLLAGSRYEQYF. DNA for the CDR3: TGTGCCAGCAGTTTGCTAGCGGGATCGCGCTACGAGCAGTACTTC.

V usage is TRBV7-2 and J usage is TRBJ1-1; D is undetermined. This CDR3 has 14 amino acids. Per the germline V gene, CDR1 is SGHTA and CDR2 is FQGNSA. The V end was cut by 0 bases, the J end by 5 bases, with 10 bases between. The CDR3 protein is CASSLALGRTEAFF. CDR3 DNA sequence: TGTGCCAGCAGCTTAGCGCTGGGGAGGACTGAAGCTTTCTTT. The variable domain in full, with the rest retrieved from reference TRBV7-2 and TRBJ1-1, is GAGVSQSPSNKVTEKGKDVELRCDPISGHTALYWYRQSLGQGLEFLIYFQGNSAPDKSGLPSDRFSAERTGGSVSTLTIQRTQQEDSAVYLCASSLALGRTEAFFGQGTRLTVV.

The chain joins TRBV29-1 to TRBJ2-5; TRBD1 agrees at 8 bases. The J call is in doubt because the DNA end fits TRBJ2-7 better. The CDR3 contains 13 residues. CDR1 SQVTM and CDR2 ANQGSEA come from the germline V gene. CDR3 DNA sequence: TGCAGCGCCGCACCACAGGGGGTTTACGAGCAGTACTTC. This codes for CSAAPQGVYEQYF.

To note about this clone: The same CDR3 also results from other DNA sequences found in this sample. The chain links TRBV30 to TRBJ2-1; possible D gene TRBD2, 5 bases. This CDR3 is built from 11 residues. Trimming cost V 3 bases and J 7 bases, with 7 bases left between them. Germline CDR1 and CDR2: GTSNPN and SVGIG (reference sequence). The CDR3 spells CAWSEGNEQFF. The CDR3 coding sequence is TGTGCCTGGAGCGAGGGTAATGAGCAGTTCTTC.

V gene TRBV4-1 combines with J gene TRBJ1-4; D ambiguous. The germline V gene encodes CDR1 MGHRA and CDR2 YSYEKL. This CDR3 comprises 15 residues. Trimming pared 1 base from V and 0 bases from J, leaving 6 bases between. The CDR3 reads CASSQGRATNEKLFF. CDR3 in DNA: TGCGCCAGCAGCCAAGGCCGAGCAACTAATGAAAAACTGTTTTTT.

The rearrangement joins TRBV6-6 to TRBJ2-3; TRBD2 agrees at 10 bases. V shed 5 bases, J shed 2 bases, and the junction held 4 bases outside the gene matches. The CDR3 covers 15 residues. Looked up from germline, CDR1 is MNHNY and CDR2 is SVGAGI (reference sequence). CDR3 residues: CASSDGLADTDTQYF. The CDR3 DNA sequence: TGTGCCAGCAGTGATGGACTAGCGGACACAGATACGCAGTATTTT.

DNA of the CDR3: TGTGCCAGTACCGGTCGGACAGGGGGTCGGGAGCAGTACTTC. Translated: CASTGRTGGREQYF. J is TRBJ2-7 and V is TRBV19; 10 bases agree with TRBD1. The germline CDR1 and CDR2 sequences are LNHDA and SQIVND (reference sequence). Trimming removed 7 bases from V and 7 bases from J; junction bases left unmatched: 10. This CDR3 spans 14 amino acids.

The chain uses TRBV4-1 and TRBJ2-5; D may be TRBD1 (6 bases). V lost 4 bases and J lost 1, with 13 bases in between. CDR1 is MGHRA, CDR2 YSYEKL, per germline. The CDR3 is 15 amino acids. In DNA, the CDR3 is TGCGCCAGCAGCCGGGACCGGGACACCCAAGAGACCCAGTACTTC. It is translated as CASSRDRDTQETQYF.

The CDR3 sequence: CASSPNNIRVNTEAFF. The CDR3 region has the DNA TGTGCCAGCTCACCGAATAATATCAGGGTGAACACTGAAGCTTTCTTT. The V call is TRBV18, the J call TRBJ1-1, with a weak D call TRBD1 (5 bases). The CDR3 sequence is 16 residues long. Trimming stripped 3 bases from V and 0 bases from J, with 14 bases between. CDR1 is KGHSH and CDR2 is LQKENI in the germline V gene.

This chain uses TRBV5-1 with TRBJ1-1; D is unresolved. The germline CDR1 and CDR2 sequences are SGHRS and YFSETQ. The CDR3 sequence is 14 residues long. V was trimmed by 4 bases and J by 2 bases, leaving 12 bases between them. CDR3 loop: CASSAGRGNTEAFF. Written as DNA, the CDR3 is TGCGCCAGCAGCGCCGGACGGGGAAACACTGAAGCTTTCTTT.

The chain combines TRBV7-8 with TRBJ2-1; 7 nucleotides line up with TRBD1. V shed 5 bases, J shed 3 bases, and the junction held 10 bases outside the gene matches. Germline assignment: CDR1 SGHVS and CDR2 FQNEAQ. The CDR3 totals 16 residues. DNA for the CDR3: TGTGCCAGCAGCAGGAGAACAGGGGCCCTCTACAATGAGCAGTTCTTC. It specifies CASSRRTGALYNEQFF.

The CDR3 region is CASSNQGWSLAGANVLTF. The DNA for the CDR3 is TGTGCCAGCTCCAATCAGGGTTGGTCTTTAGCTGGGGCCAACGTCCTGACTTTC. V usage is TRBV18 and J usage is TRBJ2-6, with D perhaps TRBD1 (5 bases). The germline V and J ends were trimmed by 6 bases and 2 bases, with 20 bases remaining between them. Germline-derived CDR1 and CDR2 are KGHSH and LQKENI. This CDR3 is built from 18 residues.

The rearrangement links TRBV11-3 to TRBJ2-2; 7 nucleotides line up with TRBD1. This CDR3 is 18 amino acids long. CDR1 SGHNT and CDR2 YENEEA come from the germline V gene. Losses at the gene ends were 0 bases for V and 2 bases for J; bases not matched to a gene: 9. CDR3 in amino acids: CASSLDKLGQTNTGELFF. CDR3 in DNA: TGTGCCAGCAGCTTAGATAAGCTGGGACAGACTAACACCGGGGAGCTGTTTTTT. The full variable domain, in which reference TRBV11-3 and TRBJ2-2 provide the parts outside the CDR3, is EAGVVQSPRYKIIEKKQPVAFWCNPISGHNTLYWYLQNLGQGPELLIRYENEEAVDDSQLPKDRFSAERLKGVDSTLKIQPAELGDSAVYLCASSLDKLGQTNTGELFFGEGSRLTVL.

Here the CDR3 DNA reads TGCGCCAGCCGCCAGACATCAGGGGGCTCCGACTACGAGCAGTACTTC. Amino acids: CASRQTSGGSDYEQYF. V is TRBV5-1 and J is TRBJ2-7; TRBD1 agrees at 8 bases. V shed 7 bases, J shed 3 bases, and the junction held 15 bases outside the gene matches. Germline V gene data show CDR1 as SGHRS and CDR2 as YFSETQ. CDR3 size: 16 residues.

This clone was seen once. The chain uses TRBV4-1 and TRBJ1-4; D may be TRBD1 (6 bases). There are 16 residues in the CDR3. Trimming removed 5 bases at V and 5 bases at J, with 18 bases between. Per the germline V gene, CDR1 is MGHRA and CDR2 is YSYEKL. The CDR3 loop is CASSSRTQGANEKLFF. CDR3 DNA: TGCGCCAGCAGCTCCCGCACACAGGGTGCCAATGAAAAACTGTTTTTT.

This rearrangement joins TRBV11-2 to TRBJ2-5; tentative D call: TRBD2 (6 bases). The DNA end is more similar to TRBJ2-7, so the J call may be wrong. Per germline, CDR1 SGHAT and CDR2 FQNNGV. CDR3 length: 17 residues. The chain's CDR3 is CASSLDAHWREFYEQYF. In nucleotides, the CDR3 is TGTGCCAGCAGCTTAGATGCTCATTGGAGGGAGTTCTACGAGCAGTACTTC.

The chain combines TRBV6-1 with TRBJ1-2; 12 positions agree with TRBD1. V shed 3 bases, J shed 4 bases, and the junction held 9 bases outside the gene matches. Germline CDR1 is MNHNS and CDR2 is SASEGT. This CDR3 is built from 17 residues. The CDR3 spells CASSDDGTGGAGYGYTF. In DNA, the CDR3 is TGTGCCAGCAGTGATGACGGGACAGGGGGCGCCGGCTATGGCTACACCTTC.

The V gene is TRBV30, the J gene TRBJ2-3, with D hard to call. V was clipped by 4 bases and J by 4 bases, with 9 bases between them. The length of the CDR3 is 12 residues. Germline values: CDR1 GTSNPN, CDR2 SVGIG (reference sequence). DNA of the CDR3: TGTGCCTGGAATACTGTTCCAGATACGCAGTATTTT. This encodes CAWNTVPDTQYF.

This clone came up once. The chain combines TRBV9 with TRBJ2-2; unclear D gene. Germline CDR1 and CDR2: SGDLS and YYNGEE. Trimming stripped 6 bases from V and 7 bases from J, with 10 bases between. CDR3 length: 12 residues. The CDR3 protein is CASTIGGGELFF. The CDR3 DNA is TGTGCCAGCACTATCGGCGGCGGGGAGCTGTTTTTT.

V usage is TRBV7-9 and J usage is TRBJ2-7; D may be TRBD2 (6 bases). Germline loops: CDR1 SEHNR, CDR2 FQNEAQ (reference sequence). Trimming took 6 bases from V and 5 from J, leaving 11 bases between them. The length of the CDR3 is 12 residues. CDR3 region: CASRKGGNEQYF. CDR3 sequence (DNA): TGTGCCAGCAGAAAAGGAGGGAACGAGCAGTACTTC.

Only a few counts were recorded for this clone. The CDR3 bases are TGTGCCAGCAGCTTTCATTACAATGAGCAGTTCTTC. Protein: CASSFHYNEQFF. This rearrangement joins TRBV7-9 to TRBJ2-1, with unresolved D. The V and J ends lost 3 bases and 4 bases respectively, with 4 bases between them. This CDR3 is built from 12 residues. Germline V CDR1 and CDR2: SEHNR, FQNEAQ (reference sequence).